This T cell receptor (beta chain) is from a study of T cell responses to AZD1222 COVID-19 vaccine. Study-level background: Timing groups of about 4 and about 12 weeks for second doses were pooled. Notes on the study in general: Among AZD1222 vaccinees, only six or seven were seropositive at baseline.

Generated by immunoSEQ multiplex PCR, the TCRdb table keeps only in-frame clones and is missing some. The table includes about 110,000 clones, 70% to 90% detected once. This CDR3 has 15 residues. The V and J ends lost 7 bases and 2 bases respectively, with 17 bases between them. Germline loops: CDR1 MNHNY, CDR2 SVGAGI (reference sequence). Remarks on this clone: Antigen unknown.

V is TRBV6-6 and J is TRBJ1-2; D perhaps matches TRBD1 (5 bases). The sequencing used peripheral blood, collected on day 0 of AZD1222 vaccination. The source is an adult in good health. CDR3 nucleotide sequence: TGTGCCAGCACTACCCAGGGTGGGGGAAACTATGGCTACACCTTC. As protein: CASTTQGGGNYGYTF.